These T cell receptor beta chains were read from a single sample in a study of shared clonotypes between healthy human individuals. Libraries were prepared by immunoSEQ multiplex PCR; TCRdb keeps only in-frame clonotypes and omits some of them. The sample comprises some 2.1 million clones, roughly 94% of which are singletons, and roughly 1% rests with the top ten. The specimen sequenced was naive CD8+ T cells sorted from blood. The source is a young man in good health. Each CDR3 is given with its conserved first and last residue. Each record gives: J gene, D gene, clone size, V gene, CDR3 DNA, CDR3 protein. D genes are given only for firm matches. Some rows have no size entry. The others give once, few or many, or a class for an expanded clone.

>TRBJ2-1|-|once|TRBV19
TGTGCCAGTAGCATGGGTGGGACCAATGAGCAGTTCTTC
CASSMGGTNEQFF
>TRBJ2-3|TRBD2|-|TRBV7-8
TGTGCCAGCAGCTTAGGACTAGCGGAGAGCACAGATACGCAGTATTTT
CASSLGLAESTDTQYF
>TRBJ2-1|-|once|TRBV9
TGTGCCAGCAGCGTAGCTCACGGCTCTGAGCAGTTCTTC
CASSVAHGSEQFF
>TRBJ2-7|TRBD2|-|TRBV10-3
TGTGCCATCAGACTAGCGGGAGATCCGGTCGAGCAGTACTTC
CAIRLAGDPVEQYF
>TRBJ2-2|-|-|TRBV6-5
TGTGCCAGCAGTTACTTCGGACGGAGGAACACCGGGGAGCTGTTTTTT
CASSYFGRRNTGELFF
>TRBJ1-1|TRBD1|-|TRBV7-9
TGTGCCAGCAGACCTGCAGCCGGGACAGTGAACACTGAAGCTTTCTTT
CASRPAAGTVNTEAFF
>TRBJ2-5|-|-|TRBV11-2
TGTGCCAGCAGCTCCCCCTGGGGGGAGACCCAGTACTTC
CASSSPWGETQYF
>TRBJ1-2|TRBD1|-|TRBV9
TGTGCCAGCAGCGGAGGGACAGGGATTGGCTATGGCTACACCTTC
CASSGGTGIGYGYTF
>TRBJ1-4|-|-|TRBV28
TGTGCCAGCAGTTCATCCACAGCGGTCGGTGGTGAAAAACTGTTTTTT
CASSSSTAVGGEKLFF
>TRBJ2-1|TRBD2|-|TRBV6-1
TGTGCCATGGGTCGGACTAGCGGATACAATGAGCAGTTCTTC
CAMGRTSGYNEQFF
>TRBJ1-2|TRBD1|-|TRBV15
TGTGCCACCAGCAGAGATCGGGGACAGGGCTTACGATATGGCTACACCTTC
CATSRDRGQGLRYGYTF
>TRBJ1-2|-|-|TRBV4-3
TGCGCCAGCAGCCAAGCGCGATCCGGTTACTATGGCTACACCTTC
CASSQARSGYYGYTF
>TRBJ2-7|-|-|TRBV28
TGTGCCAGCAGCCCGGCCCACGAGCAGTACTTC
CASSPAHEQYF
>TRBJ2-3|-|-|TRBV15
TGTGCCACCCGACCAGCCCCCACAGATACGCAGTATTTT
CATRPAPTDTQYF
>TRBJ2-1|-|-|TRBV5-4
TGTGCCAGCAGCTTGATCGTCAATGAGCAGTTCTTC
CASSLIVNEQFF
>TRBJ2-2|TRBD1|-|TRBV9
TGTGCCAGCAGCGGAGGGACAGCGAACACCGGGGAGCTGTTTTTT
CASSGGTANTGELFF
>TRBJ2-7|TRBD2|-|TRBV27
TGTGCCAGCAGTTTATCTAGCGGGACTGTATCCTACGAGCAGTACTTC
CASSLSSGTVSYEQYF
>TRBJ2-3|-|-|TRBV7-2
TGTGCCAGCAGCTTAGATTTTGTGCGTAGCACAGATACGCAGTATTTT
CASSLDFVRSTDTQYF
>TRBJ2-6|-|-|TRBV30
TGTGCCTGGAGTGTAAGGGTGGGAGTCTCTGGGGCCAACGTCCTGACTTTC
CAWSVRVGVSGANVLTF
>TRBJ1-6|TRBD1|-|TRBV6-4
TGTGCCAGCATGGTTGGGACAGGGGACTATAATTCACCCCTCCACTTT
CASMVGTGDYNSPLHF
>TRBJ2-7|-|-|TRBV7-9
TGTGCCAGCAGCTTTGACGGGGGAAGGGAGGAGCAGTACTTC
CASSFDGGREEQYF
>TRBJ2-7|-|-|TRBV13
TGTGCCAGCAGTGAGGTCGGGTCTCTGGACTACGAGCAGTACTTC
CASSEVGSLDYEQYF
>TRBJ2-7|-|-|TRBV6-6
TGTGCCAGCAGCCACGGGCGCACCTACGAGCAGTACTTC
CASSHGRTYEQYF
>TRBJ2-5|-|-|TRBV29-1
TGCAGCGTTGGAGAACGAGGGGCCGCCCAAGAGACCCAGTACTTC
CSVGERGAAQETQYF
>TRBJ2-7|-|-|TRBV5-1
TGCGCCAGCAGCTTGGTGACTGGCTCCTACGAGCAGTACTTC
CASSLVTGSYEQYF
>TRBJ1-1|-|-|TRBV6-5
TGTGCCAGCAGTCTCCTCCGCTCGGCCACTGAAGCTTTCTTT
CASSLLRSATEAFF
>TRBJ2-7|TRBD2|few|TRBV9
TGTGCCAGCAGCGCCCGGGACTATACCTACTACGAGCAGTACTTC
CASSARDYTYYEQYF
>TRBJ1-2|-|-|TRBV5-1
TGCGCCAGCAGCTTGGGGGCGGTCGGACAAGCCAACTATGGCTACACCTTC
CASSLGAVGQANYGYTF
>TRBJ2-7|TRBD2|-|TRBV5-6
TGTGCCAGCAGCCCGGGAGGGGGGAACGAGCAGTACTTC
CASSPGGGNEQYF
>TRBJ2-3|-|-|TRBV11-2
TGTGCCAGCAGCTTTGGCCCAGATACGCAGTATTTT
CASSFGPDTQYF
>TRBJ1-1|-|-|TRBV7-9
TGTGCCAGCAGCCCCCCAAGCGGTGGCACGAACACTGAAGCTTTCTTT
CASSPPSGGTNTEAFF
>TRBJ2-7|-|-|TRBV7-8
TGTGCCAGCAGCTCTTATATACGGGAGCAGGGGTACGAGCAGTACTTC
CASSSYIREQGYEQYF
>TRBJ2-1|TRBD2|-|TRBV7-6
TGTGCCAGCAGCTACAGCCCGGGACTAGTCTCACACAATGAGCAGTTCTTC
CASSYSPGLVSHNEQFF
>TRBJ2-7|-|-|TRBV5-8
TGTGCCAGCAGCTTCGGCGGTCCCTACGAGCAGTACTTC
CASSFGGPYEQYF
>TRBJ1-6|TRBD1|-|TRBV15
TGTGCCACCAGCACCCGACAGGGGGATTCACCCCTCCACTTT
CATSTRQGDSPLHF
>TRBJ2-1|TRBD1|-|TRBV4-3
TGCGCCAGCAGCCGCAAAGGACAGGCTTACAATGAGCAGTTCTTC
CASSRKGQAYNEQFF
>TRBJ1-5|-|once|TRBV27
TGTGCCAGCAAGTCGGGTAGCAATCAGCCCCAGCATTTT
CASKSGSNQPQHF
>TRBJ1-1|-|-|TRBV7-9
TGTGCCAGCAGCTTAGAACCGGGCCTGAACACTGAAGCTTTCTTT
CASSLEPGLNTEAFF
>TRBJ2-2|-|-|TRBV9
TGTGCCAGCAGCGTAGGGGTTTCGGACACCGGGGAGCTGTTTTTT
CASSVGVSDTGELFF
>TRBJ2-1|-|-|TRBV11-3
TGTGCCAGCAGCTCAGGCACATTGAGCGGGTCTGGTGAGCAGTTCTTC
CASSSGTLSGSGEQFF
>TRBJ2-7|TRBD1|-|TRBV6-5
TGTGCCAGCAGTTTCGAGACAGGGTACGAGCAGTACTTC
CASSFETGYEQYF
>TRBJ2-1|-|-|TRBV7-9
TGTGCCAGCAGCTTAGCACAGGGAACCTACAATGAGCAGTTCTTC
CASSLAQGTYNEQFF
>TRBJ2-7|-|-|TRBV4-3
TGCGCCAGCAGCCAAGGATTAGGCTCCTACGAGCAGTACTTC
CASSQGLGSYEQYF
>TRBJ2-1|TRBD2|-|TRBV14
TGTGCCAGCAGCCAACTCCTAGCGGGGGGAAACAATGAGCAGTTCTTC
CASSQLLAGGNNEQFF
>TRBJ1-1|-|-|TRBV7-6
TGTGCCAGCAGCTTAGTGGCCAGGGTGGGGGTAAACACTGAAGCTTTCTTT
CASSLVARVGVNTEAFF
>TRBJ1-2|TRBD1|-|TRBV5-8
TGTGCCAGCACCACTCCACAGGGGGCGGTCGGCTACACCTTC
CASTTPQGAVGYTF
>TRBJ1-5|-|-|TRBV4-1
TGCGCCAGCAGCCCCGGGGGGCAAGGTCAGCCCCAGCATTTT
CASSPGGQGQPQHF
>TRBJ1-1|TRBD1|-|TRBV6-5
TGTGCCAGCAGTCCAGGACAGGGGATGAACACTGAAGCTTTCTTT
CASSPGQGMNTEAFF
>TRBJ1-2|TRBD1|-|TRBV30
TGTGCCTGGGGGACAGGGGGACCTGGCTACACCTTC
CAWGTGGPGYTF
>TRBJ2-7|-|few|TRBV4-1
TGCGCCAGCAGCCAGGGGCCGAGTTCCTACGAGCAGTACTTC
CASSQGPSSYEQYF
>TRBJ2-7|TRBD1|-|TRBV9
TGTGCCAGCAGCGTAGATGGGTCAGGGGGATCCTACGAGCAGTACTTC
CASSVDGSGGSYEQYF
>TRBJ2-7|-|-|TRBV13
TGTGCCAGCACCCGACAGAGCTCCTACGAGCAGTACTTC
CASTRQSSYEQYF
>TRBJ2-3|TRBD2|-|TRBV9
TGTGCCAGCAGCTCTGGGACTAGCGCAGGGGATACGCAGTATTTT
CASSSGTSAGDTQYF
>TRBJ2-7|TRBD1|-|TRBV7-9
TGTGCCAGCAGCTTACCTCTAGGACAGGTAAGCTCCTACGAGCAGTACTTC
CASSLPLGQVSSYEQYF
>TRBJ2-1|-|-|TRBV30
TGTGCCTGGAGTTGGGATAGCTCCTACAATGAGCAGTTCTTC
CAWSWDSSYNEQFF
>TRBJ2-1|-|-|TRBV6-6
TGTGCCAGCAGTTACGACCAGAGTTTCAATGAGCAGTTCTTC
CASSYDQSFNEQFF
>TRBJ2-7|TRBD2|-|TRBV6-5
TGTGCCAGCAGTTACGGAGCGGGGACCTACGAGCAGTACTTC
CASSYGAGTYEQYF